The 3 T cell receptor beta chains below come from one sample, sequenced in a study of T cell responses to AZD1222 COVID-19 vaccine. The assay was immunoSEQ multiplex PCR, and TCRdb's table has in-frame clones only and misses some. The sample carries approximately 60,000 clones, approximately 86% recorded once. Sequenced here: peripheral blood, sampled on day 0 of AZD1222 vaccination. The source of these receptors is an adult in good health.

The chain uses TRBV5-1 and TRBJ1-4; D may be TRBD1 (5 bases). Germline CDR1 and CDR2: SGHRS and YFSETQ. The length of the CDR3 is 16 residues. The V end was cut by 1 base, the J end by 2 bases, with 12 bases between. For the CDR3, the DNA is TGCGCCAGCAGCTTGCACGGGGCGCGGACTAATGAAAAACTGTTTTTT. It is translated as CASSLHGARTNEKLFF.

The chain is built from TRBV4-2 and TRBJ2-2; 12 bases are shared with TRBD2. Germline-derived CDR1 and CDR2 are LGHNA and YNFKEQ. V shed 4 bases and J 3 bases; nucleotides not matched to a gene: 3. There are 16 residues in the CDR3. CDR3 residues: CASSPTSGRYTGELFF. Written as DNA, the CDR3 is TGTGCCAGCAGCCCTACTAGCGGGAGGTACACCGGGGAGCTGTTTTTT.

The chain uses TRBV5-1 and TRBJ2-7, with TRBD2 matching over 7 bases. V shed 4 bases, J shed 1 base, and the junction held 5 bases outside the gene matches. The germline V gene has CDR1 SGHRS and CDR2 YFSETQ. The CDR3 is 14 residues long. CDR3 sequence (DNA): TGCGCCAGCAGCCTAGATAGCGGGTCCTACGAGCAGTACTTC. Its translation is CASSLDSGSYEQYF.